This TCR beta chain was recorded in a study of blood T cell repertoires in COVID-19. For the study at large: The United States, Italy and Spain provided the acute and convalescent COVID-19 samples. The analysed material was cDNA or gDNA that came from T cells, B-cell-depleted T cells, or PBMCs.

This CDR3 spans 13 amino acids. Trimming took off 7 bases at V and 7 bases at J, with 14 bases between the two ends. The V gene's germline CDR1 is MNHEY and CDR2 SMNVEV (reference sequence). Participants spanned ages about 18 to 100 years and resided in 20 to 25 US areas. Membership in each cohort depended on participant-reported clinical history. Assay used: immunoSEQ multiplex PCR; TCRdb lists only in-frame clones, some missing. The repertoire holds over 150,000 clones, roughly nine tenths seen once, with around 6.5% in the top ten. This sequence joins TRBV27 and TRBJ1-5; TRBD1 is a possible D gene (5 bases). Specimen: PBMCs or T cells enriched from blood (not recorded which). The sequence was collected from a woman aged 45-60 years who had recovered from COVID-19. Written as DNA, the CDR3 is TGTGCCAGCACCGCGGCGAAGGGGCAGCCCCAGCATTTT. Translating it yields CASTAAKGQPQHF.